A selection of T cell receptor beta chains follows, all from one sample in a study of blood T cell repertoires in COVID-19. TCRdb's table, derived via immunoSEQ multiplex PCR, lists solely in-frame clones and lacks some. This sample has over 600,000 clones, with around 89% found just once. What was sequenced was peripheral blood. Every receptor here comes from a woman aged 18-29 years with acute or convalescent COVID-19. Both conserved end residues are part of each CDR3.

CDR3: CASVAGYEQYF
J: TRBJ2-7
V: TRBV12-5

CDR3: CASSDKSGGSYNEQFF
J: TRBJ2-1
V: TRBV6-4

CDR3: CASSIRLFANEQFF
J: TRBJ2-1
V: TRBV19

CDR3: CASSQERGHGYTF
J: TRBJ1-2
V: TRBV3-1/TRBV3-2

CDR3: CASRGQGGEQFF
J: TRBJ2-1
V: TRBV6-5

CDR3: CASSPLGDWNSPLHF
J: TRBJ1-6
V: TRBV27

CDR3: CATRASGAHNRYEQYF
J: TRBJ2-7
V: TRBV27

CDR3: CASSSNRDSSYNEQFF
J: TRBJ2-1
V: TRBV9

CDR3: CAWSREGTEAFF
J: TRBJ1-1
V: TRBV30

CDR3: CASSQRGGSDQPQHF
J: TRBJ1-5
V: TRBV3-1/TRBV3-2

CDR3: CASSTRTGGENTIYF
J: TRBJ1-3
V: TRBV5-1

CDR3: CASSYQGNTEAFF
J: TRBJ1-1
V: TRBV5-8

CDR3: CASSFGAGELFF
J: TRBJ2-2
V: TRBV5-6

CDR3: CASSPSTSAYEQFF
J: TRBJ2-1
V: TRBV9

CDR3: CASSFGEGEQYF
J: TRBJ2-7
V: TRBV13

CDR3: CASSLGQGQETQYF
J: TRBJ2-5
V: TRBV5-1

CDR3: CASSLVVGAYGYTF
J: TRBJ1-2
V: TRBV7-9

CDR3: CASSIRELAGLNEQFF
J: TRBJ2-1
V: TRBV19

CDR3: CASSGEGTSGEQYF
J: TRBJ2-7
V: TRBV7-2

CDR3: CASSLLGLRQPQHF
J: TRBJ1-5
V: TRBV5-5

CDR3: CASGWSGYEQYF
J: TRBJ2-7
V: TRBV6-5

CDR3: CASRTLSGGALVSYNEQFF
J: TRBJ2-1
V: TRBV2

CDR3: CASSLSPSTDTQYF
J: TRBJ2-3
V: TRBV6-5

CDR3: CASSLDPPTGGPAPTNEKLFF
J: TRBJ1-4
V: TRBV5-1

CDR3: CASRPAGNPGANVLTF
J: TRBJ2-6
V: TRBV14

CDR3: CATSRDRGTSTLIWGYTF
J: TRBJ1-2
V: TRBV15

CDR3: CASSLGGDIELFF
J: TRBJ2-2
V: TRBV13

CDR3: CASSQELGDRVQYEQYF
J: TRBJ2-7
V: TRBV4-3

CDR3: CSATGGIGNTEAFF
J: TRBJ1-1
V: TRBV29-1

CDR3: CASSGRLASYSSYNEQFF
J: TRBJ2-1
V: TRBV7-9

CDR3: CASSIGAREKGF
J: TRBJ1-2
V: TRBV19

CDR3: CASSLELAGGPGTGELFF
J: TRBJ2-2
V: TRBV5-4

CDR3: CASSRYLEETQYF
J: TRBJ2-5
V: TRBV3-1/TRBV3-2

CDR3: CASSSTGKNNQPQHF
J: TRBJ1-5
V: TRBV7-8

CDR3: CATSDFGQDNQPQHF
J: TRBJ1-5
V: TRBV24-1

CDR3: CASSLAGLNYEQYF
J: TRBJ2-7
V: TRBV5-1

CDR3: CASSQEVGGGSYEQYF
J: TRBJ2-7
V: TRBV4-1

CDR3: CSDSGTSGNEQFF
J: TRBJ2-1
V: TRBV29-1

CDR3: CSVASGGYTF
J: TRBJ1-2
V: TRBV29-1

CDR3: CASRKGPTNEKLFF
J: TRBJ1-4
V: TRBV3-1/TRBV3-2

CDR3: CASSLGGAGQPQHF
J: TRBJ1-5
V: TRBV18

CDR3: CASGYSGAVQETQYF
J: TRBJ2-5
V: TRBV12-5

CDR3: CASSPIESNTEAFF
J: TRBJ1-1
V: TRBV18

CDR3: CASSQRQRVGGTEAFF
J: TRBJ1-1
V: TRBV11-2

CDR3: CATSASLGNKQFF
J: TRBJ2-1
V: TRBV24-1

CDR3: CASSLAPASGAPGQETQYF
J: TRBJ2-5
V: TRBV5-1

CDR3: CATHTDRGRSPLHF
J: TRBJ1-6
V: TRBV10-3

CDR3: CASSKWMRKTPGNTIYF
J: TRBJ1-3
V: TRBV21-1

CDR3: CASSSRGGRNEQFF
J: TRBJ2-1
V: TRBV19

CDR3: CASSLGQQGSGNTIYF
J: TRBJ1-3
V: TRBV5-1